Shown below are 25 T cell receptor beta chains from a single sample sequenced in a study of blood T cell repertoires in COVID-19. Sequenced by immunoSEQ multiplex PCR; TCRdb stores in-frame clones only, minus some. The sample lists about 340,000 clones, around 82% seen once, with 2.5% to 3.5% in the top ten. Sequencing was performed on peripheral blood. These receptors were collected from a man aged 25 to 45 with active or convalescent COVID-19.

The genes are TRBV27 and TRBJ2-1; possible D gene TRBD2, 6 bases. V was clipped by 5 bases and J by 4 bases, with 12 bases between them. CDR1 is MNHEY, CDR2 SMNVEV, per germline (reference sequence). This CDR3 region has 14 residues. The CDR3 region has the DNA TGTGCCAGCAGTACAGGAGGGGTATACAATGAGCAGTTCTTC. It translates to CASSTGGVYNEQFF.

The V and J genes are TRBV19 and TRBJ2-1; tentative D call: TRBD2 (6 bases). This CDR3 contains 13 residues. V was clipped by 6 bases and J by 6 bases, with 12 bases between them. CDR1 and CDR2 (germline): LNHDA, SQIVND (reference sequence). Written as DNA, the CDR3 is TGTGCCAGTAGACAACTAGCAAGCAATGAGCAGTTCTTC. It codes for CASRQLASNEQFF. The whole variable domain, remainder taken from reference TRBV19 and TRBJ2-1, is DGGITQSPKYLFRKEGQNVTLSCEQNLNHDAMYWYRQDPGQGLRLIYYSQIVNDFQKGDIAEGYSVSREKKESFPLTVTSAQKNPTAFYLCASRQLASNEQFFGPGTRLTVL.

This rearrangement joins TRBV10-1 to TRBJ2-5, with 8 nucleotides matching TRBD2. Germline V gene data show CDR1 as WNHNN and CDR2 as SYGVQD (reference sequence). V gave up 5 bases and J gave up 2 bases; unmatched junction bases: 1. There are 13 residues in the CDR3. The CDR3 sequence is CASSIAGQETQYF. The CDR3 coding sequence is TGCGCCAGCAGTATAGCGGGGCAAGAGACCCAGTACTTC.

This sequence joins TRBV12-3 or TRBV12-4 and TRBJ1-2; D not resolved. The CDR3 totals 13 residues. V gave up 6 bases and J gave up 4 bases, with 12 bases separating them. Here the CDR3 DNA reads TGTGCCAGCAGCCTCGATTGGAGCTATGGCTACACCTTC. This gives the protein CASSLDWSYGYTF.

The rearrangement joins TRBV6-5 to TRBJ1-2; TRBD1 agrees at 7 bases. V trimming: 1 base; J trimming: 4 bases; junction bases outside the gene matches: 6. This CDR3 has 15 residues. Germline lookup yields CDR1 MNHEY and CDR2 SVGAGI. CDR3 amino acids: CASSYLTGQAYGYTF. For the CDR3, the DNA is TGTGCCAGCAGTTACTTAACAGGACAGGCCTATGGCTACACCTTC.

The chain recombines TRBV9 with TRBJ2-3; TRBD2 agrees at 8 bases. The CDR3 spans 17 residues. The ends lost 2 bases at V and 5 bases at J; junction bases unmatched: 13. The germline gives CDR1 SGDLS, CDR2 YYNGEE. The CDR3 protein is CASSVRGQRGKGDTQYF. CDR3 sequence (DNA): TGTGCCAGCAGCGTTAGAGGTCAGCGGGGGAAGGGAGATACGCAGTATTTT.

The rearrangement links TRBV30 to TRBJ1-6, with D tentatively TRBD1 (5 bases). Germline lookup yields CDR1 GTSNPN and CDR2 SVGIG (reference sequence). The CDR3 contains 12 residues. V lost 0 bases, J lost 12 bases, and 9 bases lay in between. CDR3 coding DNA: TGTGCCTGGAGTGTTTATAGGGGACCCCTCCACTTT. As protein: CAWSVYRGPLHF.

This clone was recorded a few times. This sequence joins TRBV29-1 and TRBJ1-1, with D hard to call. Germline-derived CDR1 and CDR2 are SQVTM and ANQGSEA. The V gene lost 1 base and the J gene lost 7 bases, with 10 bases spanning the gap. CDR3 length: 12 residues. The CDR3 here is CSVEGPLSEAFF. CDR3 DNA sequence: TGCAGCGTTGAAGGGCCGCTCAGTGAAGCTTTCTTT.

The rearrangement uses TRBV3-1 (or the pseudogene TRBV3-2) and TRBJ2-1, with 10 bases lining up with TRBD2. CDR1 LGHDT and CDR2 YNNKEL come from the germline V gene (reference sequence). There are 17 residues in the CDR3. Trimming took 8 bases from V and 1 from J; bases not matched to a gene: 11. This CDR3 is CASSPSGSLRSYNEQFF. CDR3 DNA: TGTGCCAGCTCCCCTAGCGGGAGTTTGAGATCCTACAATGAGCAGTTCTTC.

V and J are TRBV27 and TRBJ2-1, with D possibly TRBD1 on 6 matching bases. V gave up 5 bases and J gave up 2 bases, with 10 bases separating them. CDR3 length: 14 amino acids. Germline V gives CDR1 MNHEY, CDR2 SMNVEV (reference sequence). CDR3: CASSARTAYNEQFF. DNA for the CDR3: TGTGCCAGCAGTGCTCGGACAGCCTACAATGAGCAGTTCTTC.

This clone appeared a single time. The chain employs TRBV9 and TRBJ2-7; 7 bases are a match to TRBD1. The CDR3 spans 14 residues. Per the germline V gene, CDR1 is SGDLS and CDR2 is YYNGEE. V was clipped by 5 bases and J by 2 bases; unmatched bases: 7. CDR3 residues: CASSSFGTAYEQYF. CDR3 bases: TGTGCCAGCAGTTCCTTCGGGACAGCCTACGAGCAGTACTTC. Using reference TRBV9 and TRBJ2-7 for the parts outside the CDR3, the full variable domain is DSGVTQTPKHLITATGQRVTLRCSPRSGDLSVYWYQQSLDQGLQFLIQYYNGEERAKGNILERFSAQQFPDLHSELNLSSLELGDSALYFCASSSFGTAYEQYFGPGTRLTVT.

V and J are TRBV29-1 and TRBJ2-4, with D possibly being TRBD2 (5 bases). The V end lost 4 bases, the J end lost 1 base, and 8 bases lay between the germline ends. There are 13 residues in the CDR3. Germline CDR1 reads SQVTM; CDR2 reads ANQGSEA. As DNA, the CDR3 is TGCAGCGTTGGCGGGCTGGCCAAAAACATTCAGTACTTC. As protein: CSVGGLAKNIQYF.

The V and J genes are TRBV2 and TRBJ2-2, with 10 bases matching TRBD2. V was pared by 5 bases and J by 6 bases, with 6 bases of the junction left unmatched. The germline V gene has CDR1 SNHLY and CDR2 FYNNEI. This CDR3 comprises 15 residues. The CDR3 bases are TGTGCCAGCAGTTCTCTAGCGGGAGAGGCCGGGGAGCTGTTTTTT. This encodes CASSSLAGEAGELFF.

The V and J genes are TRBV27 and TRBJ2-7; the D is unclear. Germline V gene sequence: CDR1 MNHEY, CDR2 SMNVEV (reference sequence). V shed 0 bases and J shed 3 bases, with 9 bases lying between them. This CDR3 comprises 14 residues. CDR3 nucleotides: TGTGCCAGCAGTTTATCGATACAGAACTACGAGCAGTACTTC. Protein sequence: CASSLSIQNYEQYF.

The chain joins TRBV9 to TRBJ1-5, with D unclear. This CDR3 comprises 14 residues. Germline V CDR1 and CDR2: SGDLS, YYNGEE. V lost 2 bases, J lost 7 bases, and 13 bases lay in between. The CDR3 is CASSVWESRQPQHF. DNA for the CDR3: TGTGCCAGCAGCGTCTGGGAGAGCCGACAGCCCCAGCATTTT. Filled out from reference TRBV9 and TRBJ1-5, the complete variable domain reads DSGVTQTPKHLITATGQRVTLRCSPRSGDLSVYWYQQSLDQGLQFLIQYYNGEERAKGNILERFSAQQFPDLHSELNLSSLELGDSALYFCASSVWESRQPQHFGDGTRLSIL.

The gene calls are TRBV7-9 and TRBJ1-2; D might be TRBD1 (5 bases). Looked up from germline, CDR1 is SEHNR and CDR2 is FQNEAQ (reference sequence). This CDR3 contains 12 residues. V shed 6 bases and J shed 10 bases, with 15 bases lying between them. CDR3 nucleotide sequence: TGTGCCAGCAGAACCGGGACTGGCTCCTACACCTTC. Its protein is CASRTGTGSYTF. The variable domain in full, with the rest retrieved from reference TRBV7-9 and TRBJ1-2, is DTGVSQNPRHKITKRGQNVTFRCDPISEHNRLYWYRQTLGQGPEFLTYFQNEAQLEKSRLLSDRFSAERPKGSFSTLEIQRTEQGDSAMYLCASRTGTGSYTFGSGTRLTVV.

This clone was seen just once. V usage is TRBV7-3 and J usage is TRBJ2-7; D remains unclear. The CDR3 consists of 13 residues. V lost 0 bases and J 4 bases, leaving 7 bases between the germline ends. Germline loops: CDR1 SGHTA, CDR2 FQGTGA. The CDR3 here is CASSLTTSYEQYF. Written as DNA, the CDR3 is TGTGCCAGCAGCTTAACGACATCTTACGAGCAGTACTTC.

This clone was counted a few times. The chain carries TRBV6-5 and TRBJ1-1; 8 bases are a match to TRBD1. The CDR3 consists of 15 residues. With V trimmed by 2 bases and J by 3 bases, 5 bases remained unmatched. The germline gives CDR1 MNHEY, CDR2 SVGAGI. CDR3 coding DNA: TGTGCCAGCAGTTACCTTACAGGGGGAGACACTGAAGCTTTCTTT. Residues: CASSYLTGGDTEAFF.

The J gene is TRBJ1-2, the V gene TRBV5-1, with TRBD1 matching 8 bases. The V segment lost 7 bases and the J segment 0 bases; nucleotides outside the gene matches: 8. Per the germline V gene, CDR1 is SGHRS and CDR2 is YFSETQ. The CDR3 is made up of 15 amino acids. CDR3 amino acids: CASAGTGQANYGYTF. The CDR3 DNA reads as TGCGCCAGCGCCGGGACAGGTCAAGCTAACTATGGCTACACCTTC. Filled out from reference TRBV5-1 and TRBJ1-2, the complete variable domain reads KAGVTQTPRYLIKTRGQQVTLSCSPISGHRSVSWYQQTPGQGLQFLFEYFSETQRNKGNFPGRFSGRQFSNSRSEMNVSTLELGDSALYLCASAGTGQANYGYTFGSGTRLTVV.

The chain has TRBV12-3 or TRBV12-4 and TRBJ2-7; the match to TRBD2 covers 7 bases. The CDR3 spans 13 residues. Trimming took 5 bases from V and 6 from J; bases not matched to a gene: 7. In DNA form, the CDR3 reads TGTGCCAGCAGTCTTCGGGAGGATGGCGAGCAGTACTTC. Its translation: CASSLREDGEQYF.

This clone has at least ten counts. The chain links TRBV15 to TRBJ2-2; a weak D match, TRBD1 (6 bases). V lost 3 bases and J 4 bases, leaving 12 bases between the germline ends. Germline V lookup: CDR1 LNHNV, CDR2 YYDKDF (reference sequence). This CDR3 region has 15 residues. The CDR3 region is CATSRSRDITGELFF. CDR3 nucleotide sequence: TGTGCCACCAGCAGGAGCCGGGACATCACCGGGGAGCTGTTTTTT.

For the CDR3, the DNA is TGTGCCATTCAGGACAGGGAGGATGGCTACACCTTC. This encodes CAIQDREDGYTF. The chain couples TRBV2 to TRBJ1-2; 8 bases fit TRBD1. The germline V gene encodes CDR1 SNHLY and CDR2 FYNNEI. V lost 10 bases and J lost 6; bases outside the gene matches: 7. CDR3 length: 12 amino acids.

The chain recombines TRBV12-3 or TRBV12-4 with TRBJ1-5; D may be TRBD1 (5 bases). This CDR3 spans 13 amino acids. Deletions cut 2 bases from V and 5 bases from J, with 7 bases between. The CDR3 nucleotides are TGTGCCAGCAGTTTACAGGGCCATCAGCCCCAGCATTTT. Translating it yields CASSLQGHQPQHF.

This chain connects TRBV5-1 to TRBJ1-4; no clear D. There are 13 residues in the CDR3. V was trimmed by 4 bases and J by 0 bases, leaving 4 bases between them. Per the germline V gene, CDR1 is SGHRS and CDR2 is YFSETQ. This chain's CDR3 is CASSLATNEKLFF. The CDR3 nucleotides read TGCGCCAGCAGCCTCGCAACTAATGAAAAACTGTTTTTT. Based on the CDR3 plus reference TRBV5-1 and TRBJ1-4, the full variable domain is KAGVTQTPRYLIKTRGQQVTLSCSPISGHRSVSWYQQTPGQGLQFLFEYFSETQRNKGNFPGRFSGRQFSNSRSEMNVSTLELGDSALYLCASSLATNEKLFFGSGTQLSVL.

The chain employs TRBV6-1 and TRBJ1-4; 7 bases fit TRBD1. This CDR3 is 16 amino acids long. Germline V CDR1 and CDR2: MNHNS, SASEGT. With 1 base clipped from V and 8 bases from J, the junction kept 10 bases outside the gene matches. CDR3 region: CASSEEGTDPWEKLFF. The CDR3 bases are TGTGCCAGCAGTGAAGAAGGGACAGACCCGTGGGAAAAACTGTTTTTT.